These 19 T cell receptor beta chains were sequenced from one sample in a study of T cell changes during pregnancy in multiple sclerosis. Data came from immunoSEQ multiplex PCR; TCRdb stores just in-frame clones and leaves some out. In the table there are about 100,000 clones, approximately 94% of which are singletons. Sample: peripheral blood, taken before pregnancy. The receptors were gathered from a female donor with multiple sclerosis, enrolled in a pregnancy study.

The rearrangement links TRBV19 to TRBJ2-5, with D tentatively TRBD2 (6 bases). CDR3 length: 13 residues. Germline V gives CDR1 LNHDA, CDR2 SQIVND (reference sequence). Trimming took off 5 bases at V and 4 bases at J, with 11 bases between the two ends. DNA for the CDR3: TGTGCCAGTAGTTTAGGGAGGAGAGAGACCCAGTACTTC. It codes for CASSLGRRETQYF.

The V call is TRBV27, the J call TRBJ2-2; D unclear. The ends were cut back, 6 bases at V and 8 bases at J, with 10 bases in the middle. The germline V gene has CDR1 MNHEY and CDR2 SMNVEV (reference sequence). This CDR3 is 12 amino acids long. CDR3 sequence: CASSVSRGELFF. The CDR3, as DNA: TGTGCCAGCAGCGTCAGCAGGGGGGAGCTGTTTTTT.

The rearrangement links TRBV7-2 to TRBJ1-2; D is ambiguous. The V and J ends lost 0 bases and 7 bases respectively, with 9 bases between them. The CDR3 is made up of 13 amino acids. CDR1 and CDR2 from the germline V gene are SGHTA and FQGNSA. The DNA for the CDR3 is TGTGCCAGCAGCTTAGCCCTCCGGGGTGGCTACACCTTC. Translated, it gives CASSLALRGGYTF.

The chain combines TRBV5-1 with TRBJ2-5; 11 positions agree with TRBD1. The V gene's germline CDR1 is SGHRS and CDR2 YFSETQ. V shed 5 bases and J 4 bases; nucleotides not matched to a gene: 13. The CDR3 spans 17 residues. The CDR3 protein is CASRPRGSGTGGETQYF. The DNA for the CDR3 is TGCGCCAGCAGGCCGAGGGGGTCCGGGACAGGGGGAGAGACCCAGTACTTC.

The gene calls are TRBV30 and TRBJ2-1, with TRBD1 matching 9 bases. The CDR3 covers 16 residues. CDR1 is GTSNPN and CDR2 is SVGIG in the germline V gene (reference sequence). The V and J ends lost 4 bases and 9 bases, in that order; junction bases with no gene match: 16. The CDR3 DNA sequence: TGTGCCTGGACGCCCGCTGGACAGGGGAGGACAGGTGAGCAGTTCTTC. Its protein is CAWTPAGQGRTGEQFF.

This rearrangement joins TRBV13 to TRBJ2-7; perhaps TRBD2 as D (6 bases). This CDR3 comprises 14 residues. Trimming left V 5 bases short and J 3 bases short, with 14 bases between. Germline values: CDR1 PRHDT, CDR2 FYEKMQ (reference sequence). The CDR3 spells CASSPRDGLYEQYF. CDR3 DNA sequence: TGTGCCAGCAGCCCGCGGGACGGCCTCTACGAGCAGTACTTC.

The gene calls are TRBV14 and TRBJ2-3; the D is unclear. Between the trimmed V and J ends, which lost 1 base and 3 bases, there was a span of 11 bases. CDR1 is SGHDN, CDR2 FVKESK, per germline. The CDR3 runs 15 residues. Here the CDR3 DNA reads TGTGCCAGCAGCCAAGGGGTCATCGGGACAGATACGCAGTATTTT. This encodes CASSQGVIGTDTQYF.

The V call is TRBV11-2, the J call TRBJ1-2; 10 bases agree with TRBD1. Losses at the gene ends were 6 bases for V and 2 bases for J; bases not matched to a gene: 3. The CDR3 consists of 14 residues. From germline, CDR1 is SGHAT and CDR2 FQNNGV. CDR3 amino acids: CASRPGQGNYGYTF. The DNA of the CDR3 is TGTGCCAGCAGACCGGGACAGGGGAACTATGGCTACACCTTC.

The chain links TRBV10-3 to TRBJ1-2; D remains ambiguous. The CDR3 runs to 16 residues. The germline V gene encodes CDR1 ENHRY and CDR2 SYGVKD. The V gene lost 0 bases and the J gene lost 4 bases, with 15 bases spanning the gap. CDR3 DNA sequence: TGTGCCATCAGTGAGTCGATTGAGGGTGTCCTCTATGGCTACACCTTC. This encodes CAISESIEGVLYGYTF.

The chain employs TRBV7-9 and TRBJ1-1; D is undetermined. The CDR3 is made up of 14 amino acids. The V and J ends lost 5 bases and 0 bases respectively, with 10 bases between them. Per the germline V gene, CDR1 is SEHNR and CDR2 is FQNEAQ (reference sequence). For the CDR3, the DNA is TGTGCCAGCAGCCTCGGGATTTTGAACACTGAAGCTTTCTTT. Translation: CASSLGILNTEAFF.

This clone was seen a handful of times. The CDR3 loop is CAARPSSGNTIYF. In nucleotides, the CDR3 is TGTGCAGCGAGGCCTTCCTCTGGAAACACCATATATTTT. The rearrangement joins TRBV6-1 to TRBJ1-3; D is unclear. Germline V gene data show CDR1 as MNHNS and CDR2 as SASEGT. The CDR3 totals 13 residues.

V is TRBV6-1 and J is TRBJ1-2, with 8 bases matching TRBD1. Losses at the gene ends were 4 bases for V and 8 bases for J; bases not matched to a gene: 15. This CDR3 is 16 amino acids long. Looked up from germline, CDR1 is MNHNS and CDR2 is SASEGT. The CDR3 DNA is TGTGCCAGCAGTGGAGCAGGGACAGGAATTTCGTCGGGCTACACCTTC. The encoded protein is CASSGAGTGISSGYTF.

The chain couples TRBV18 to TRBJ2-7; 11 positions agree with TRBD2. The CDR3 is 16 residues long. The ends lost 0 bases at V and 1 base at J; junction bases unmatched: 2. Germline CDR1 KGHSH, CDR2 LQKENI. This chain's CDR3 is CASSPPGLAASYEQYF. The CDR3, as DNA: TGTGCCAGCTCACCACCGGGACTAGCGGCTTCCTACGAGCAGTACTTC.

V and J are TRBV6-6 and TRBJ1-5; D is unclear. The germline CDR1 and CDR2 sequences are MNHNY and SVGAGI (reference sequence). Trimming took off 2 bases at V and 5 bases at J, with 4 bases between the two ends. The CDR3 runs 12 residues. The CDR3 nucleotides read TGTGCCAGCAGTTACCAGGATCAGCCCCAGCATTTT. Translating it yields CASSYQDQPQHF.

The CDR3 reads CASSYLLAGEGETQYF. CDR3 nucleotide sequence: TGCGCCAGCAGCTATCTACTAGCGGGGGAGGGAGAGACCCAGTACTTC. The chain uses TRBV5-1 and TRBJ2-5; TRBD2 aligns across 11 bases. CDR1 is SGHRS and CDR2 is YFSETQ in the germline V gene. With V trimmed by 3 bases and J by 4 bases, 8 bases remained unmatched. CDR3 length equals 16 residues.

This chain connects TRBV28 to TRBJ2-3, with 10 bases lining up with TRBD2. Per the germline V gene, CDR1 is MDHEN and CDR2 is SYDVKM. After removal of 4 bases from V and 0 bases from J, the junction contained 4 bases not matched to a gene. The CDR3 loop spans 16 amino acids. The CDR3 DNA sequence: TGTGCCAGCAGTTCCCGGACTAGCGGCAGCACAGATACGCAGTATTTT. This translates into CASSSRTSGSTDTQYF.

This clone was detected once. The V gene is TRBV19, the J gene TRBJ2-5; 7 bases align to TRBD2. The CDR3 has 14 residues. The junction had 3 bases not matched to a gene; V was cut back by 3 bases and J by 2 bases. Germline lookup yields CDR1 LNHDA and CDR2 SQIVND (reference sequence). CDR3 residues: CASSMGGLQETQYF. The CDR3 DNA reads TGTGCCAGTAGTATGGGAGGGTTGCAAGAGACCCAGTACTTC.

The chain uses TRBV9 and TRBJ2-3; a weak D match, TRBD1 (5 bases). This CDR3 is 15 amino acids long. The V end lost 0 bases, the J end lost 1 base, and 9 bases lay between the germline ends. CDR1 and CDR2 from the germline V gene are SGDLS and YYNGEE. CDR3 loop: CASSVGGMGTDTQYF. The CDR3 DNA reads as TGTGCCAGCAGCGTAGGGGGCATGGGCACAGATACGCAGTATTTT.

The chain joins TRBV6-1 to TRBJ1-5; TRBD1 matches at 11 bases. The V and J ends lost 6 bases and 6 bases, in that order; junction bases with no gene match: 7. CDR1 and CDR2 (germline): MNHNS, SASEGT. The CDR3 is made up of 15 amino acids. The CDR3 DNA is TGTGCCAGCAGCTGGACAGGGGGCGAAGGTCAGCCCCAGCATTTT. Its protein is CASSWTGGEGQPQHF.